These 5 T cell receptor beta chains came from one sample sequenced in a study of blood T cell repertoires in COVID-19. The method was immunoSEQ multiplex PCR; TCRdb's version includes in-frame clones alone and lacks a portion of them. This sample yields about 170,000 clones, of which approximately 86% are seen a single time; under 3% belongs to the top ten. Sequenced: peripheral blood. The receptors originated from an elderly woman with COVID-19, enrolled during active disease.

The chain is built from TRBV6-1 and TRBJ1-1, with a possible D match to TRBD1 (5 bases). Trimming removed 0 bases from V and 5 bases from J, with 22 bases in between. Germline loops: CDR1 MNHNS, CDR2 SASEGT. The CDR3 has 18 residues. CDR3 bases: TGTGCCAGCAGTGAAGCACCCGGAAGTGGCACTTCAGGGACTGAAGCTTTCTTT. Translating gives CASSEAPGSGTSGTEAFF.

In DNA, the CDR3 is TGTGCCAGCAGCCAAGATGGTCCGAGCTCCTATAATTCACCCCTCCACTTT. It specifies CASSQDGPSSYNSPLHF. The V gene is TRBV3-1 (or the pseudogene TRBV3-2), the J gene TRBJ1-6; D gene unclear. Germline V gives CDR1 LGHDT, CDR2 YNNKEL (reference sequence). The CDR3 spans 17 residues. Trimming removed 0 bases from V and 0 bases from J, with 9 bases in between.

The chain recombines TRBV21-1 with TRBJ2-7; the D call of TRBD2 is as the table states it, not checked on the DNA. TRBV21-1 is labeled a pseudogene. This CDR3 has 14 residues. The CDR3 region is CASSKTSGTGEQYF. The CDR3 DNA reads TGTGCCAGCAGCAAAACTAGCGGGACTGGCGAGCAGTACTTC.

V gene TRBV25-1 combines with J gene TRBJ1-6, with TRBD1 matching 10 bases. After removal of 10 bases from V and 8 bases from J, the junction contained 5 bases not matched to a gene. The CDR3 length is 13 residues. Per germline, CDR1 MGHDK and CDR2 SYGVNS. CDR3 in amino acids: CATLGQGYSPLHF. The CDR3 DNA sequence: TGTGCCACCCTGGGACAGGGGTATTCACCCCTCCACTTT. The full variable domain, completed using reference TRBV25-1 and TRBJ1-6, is EADIYQTPRYLVIGTGKKITLECSQTMGHDKMYWYQQDPGMELHLIHYSYGVNSTEKGDLSSESTVSRIRTEHFPLTLESARPSHTSQYLCATLGQGYSPLHFGNGTRLTVT.

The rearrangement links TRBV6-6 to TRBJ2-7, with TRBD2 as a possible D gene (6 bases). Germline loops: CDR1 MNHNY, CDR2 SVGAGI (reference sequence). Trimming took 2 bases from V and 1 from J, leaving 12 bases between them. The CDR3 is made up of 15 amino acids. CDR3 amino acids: CASSYTGLPSYEQYF. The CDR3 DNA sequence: TGTGCCAGCAGTTACACGGGACTGCCATCCTACGAGCAGTACTTC.